The present T cell receptor beta chain was sequenced within a study of PD-L1 blockade in urothelial cancer. Study background: Among blood samples, the median T cell count was about 130,000.

Trimming left V 4 bases short and J 5 bases short, with 20 bases between. In germline, CDR1 is GTSNPN, CDR2 SVGIG (reference sequence). The CDR3 runs 15 residues. Method: immunoSEQ multiplex PCR; TCRdb's copy keeps in-frame clones and lacks some. The data hold some 32,000 clones, with 80% to 90% observed a single time. This clone showed up just a few times. Its cognate antigen is unknown. Study findings and constraints: It was durable-benefit patients whose tumor-associated blood clones expanded more at 3 weeks.

This material consisted of PBMCs, taken around atezolizumab (anti-PD-L1) treatment. V and J are TRBV30 and TRBJ1-1, with unresolved D. The clonotype originates from a man aged 55-75 years with urothelial cancer. CDR3 sequence: CAWTWAAPAGTEAFF. DNA for the CDR3: TGTGCCTGGACCTGGGCCGCGCCCGCTGGTACTGAAGCTTTCTTT.